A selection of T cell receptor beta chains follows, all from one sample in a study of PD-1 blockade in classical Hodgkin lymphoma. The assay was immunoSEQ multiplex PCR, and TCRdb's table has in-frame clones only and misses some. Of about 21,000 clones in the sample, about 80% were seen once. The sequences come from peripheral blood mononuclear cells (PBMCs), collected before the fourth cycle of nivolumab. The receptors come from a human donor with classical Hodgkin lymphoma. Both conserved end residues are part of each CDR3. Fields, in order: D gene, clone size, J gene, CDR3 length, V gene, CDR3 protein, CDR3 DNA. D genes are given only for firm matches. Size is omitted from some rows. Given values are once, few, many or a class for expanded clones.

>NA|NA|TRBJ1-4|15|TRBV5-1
CASSLAAQGDEKLFF
TGCGCCAGCAGCTTGGCGGCGCAGGGAGATGAAAAACTGTTTTTT
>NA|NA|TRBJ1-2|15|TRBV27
CASSSPSRDSNGYTF
TGTGCCAGCAGCTCCCCCTCTCGGGACTCCAATGGCTACACCTTC
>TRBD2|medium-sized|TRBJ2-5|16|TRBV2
CASSGSGHVYQETQYF
TGTGCCAGCAGTGGTAGCGGGCATGTGTACCAAGAGACCCAGTACTTC
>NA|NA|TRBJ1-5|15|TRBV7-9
CASSSGESSNQPQHF
TGTGCCAGCAGCTCAGGGGAAAGTAGCAATCAGCCCCAGCATTTT
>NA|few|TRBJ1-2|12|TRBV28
CASRRWNYGYTF
TGTGCCAGCAGGCGGTGGAACTATGGCTACACCTTC
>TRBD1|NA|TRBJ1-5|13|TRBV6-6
CASSYQGAQPQHF
TGTGCCAGCAGTTACCAGGGGGCTCAGCCCCAGCATTTT
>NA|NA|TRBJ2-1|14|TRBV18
CASSPPSRANEQFF
TGTGCCAGCTCACCACCCTCGCGCGCCAATGAGCAGTTCTTC
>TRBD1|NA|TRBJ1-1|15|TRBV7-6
CASSLGRQGHTEAFF
TGTGCCAGCAGCTTAGGAAGACAGGGGCACACTGAAGCTTTCTTT
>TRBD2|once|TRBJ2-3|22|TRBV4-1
CASSQDRRGWTSGREGTDTQYF
TGCGCCAGCAGCCAAGATCGACGGGGGTGGACTAGCGGGAGGGAGGGCACAGATACGCAGTATTTT
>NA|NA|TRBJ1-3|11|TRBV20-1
CSAPSGNTIYF
TGCAGTGCCCCCTCTGGAAACACCATATATTTT
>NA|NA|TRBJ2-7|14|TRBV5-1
CASSLSGGSYEQYF
TGCGCCAGCAGCTTGTCCGGGGGATCCTACGAGCAGTACTTC
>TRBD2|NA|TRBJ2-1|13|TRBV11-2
CASSAWTSYEQFF
TGTGCCAGCAGCGCCTGGACTAGCTACGAGCAGTTCTTC
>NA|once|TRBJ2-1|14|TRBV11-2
CASSLHRVDNEQFF
TGTGCCAGCAGCTTACACCGGGTAGACAATGAGCAGTTCTTC
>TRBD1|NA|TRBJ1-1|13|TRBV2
CASVGQADTEAFF
TGTGCCAGCGTGGGACAGGCGGACACTGAAGCTTTCTTT
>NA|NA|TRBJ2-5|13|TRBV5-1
CASSLVGQGTQYF
TGCGCCAGCAGCTTGGTCGGGCAAGGGACCCAGTACTTC
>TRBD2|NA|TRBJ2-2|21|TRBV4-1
CASSPPFPGLAGGFNTGELFF
TGCGCCAGCAGCCCCCCCTTCCCGGGACTAGCGGGAGGATTTAACACCGGGGAGCTGTTTTTT
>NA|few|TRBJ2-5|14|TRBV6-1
CASHRRVSQETQYF
TGTGCCAGCCACCGGAGAGTCAGCCAAGAGACCCAGTACTTC